The entry below describes one T cell receptor beta chain. The antigen is not known. These data belong to a study of molecular identifiers for immune sequencing clone quantification. Study in general: Five aliquots were made in replicates from the RNA of roughly 21,000 or 96,000 naive CD8 cells, and four were sequenced. General observations from the study: The share of molecules held by clones above 20 RNA copies was over 99% in effector cells and under 1% in naive cells.

The germline V gene has CDR1 MNHEY and CDR2 SVGAGI. The germline V and J ends were trimmed by 5 bases and 2 bases, with 16 bases remaining between them. The CDR3 consists of 16 residues. Previously described methods and listed TCR primers produced bulk TCR libraries. TCRdb itself ran the PCR reads through MiXCR, one entry per CDR3 protein. The top ten clones hold about 0.84% of a sample with approximately 680,000 distinct CDR3 sequences, about 25% of them seen once. The sample comprised naive CD8+ T cells from blood, with Jurkat cell RNA spiked in. Subset noted: FACS-sorted CD8+CD4-CCR7+CD45RA+ naive T cells. The receptor was derived from a human donor in good health. Some libraries in this study had Jurkat cell RNA spiked in. V and J are TRBV6-5 and TRBJ2-1; TRBD2 is a possible D gene (6 bases). CDR3 nucleotide sequence: TGTGCCAGCAGTCCGCCTAGCGCAGTAACCTACAATGAGCAGTTCTTC. Translating it yields CASSPPSAVTYNEQFF.